A single sample is the source of the 11 T cell receptor beta chains below, sequenced in a study of shared T cell receptors in the human thymus. Sequenced by immunoSEQ multiplex PCR; TCRdb stores in-frame clones only, minus some. Of roughly 68,000 clones in the sample, over 90% were seen once. The sequenced sample consisted of thymocytes. Every receptor here comes from a human donor.

This clone appeared once. The chain couples TRBV18 to TRBJ1-3, with D hard to call. The CDR3 is 20 residues long. V was clipped by 3 bases and J by 0 bases, with 24 bases between them. Per the germline V gene, CDR1 is KGHSH and CDR2 is LQKENI. This CDR3 reads CASSPTPGMGRLLSGNTIYF. DNA of the CDR3: TGTGCCAGCTCACCTACTCCGGGAATGGGGAGGTTGCTCTCTGGAAACACCATATATTTT.

This chain connects TRBV7-9 to TRBJ2-5, with TRBD2 as a possible D gene (7 bases). Germline CDR1 reads SEHNR; CDR2 reads FQNEAQ (reference sequence). CDR3 length: 13 amino acids. Trimming pared 5 bases from V and 7 bases from J, leaving 14 bases between. CDR3: CASSLGGVGTQYF. The CDR3 DNA reads as TGTGCCAGCAGCCTAGGGGGGGTAGGGACCCAGTACTTC.

J is TRBJ1-6 and V is TRBV4-2, with 9 positions matching TRBD1. Germline CDR1 reads LGHNA; CDR2 reads YNFKEQ. This CDR3 region has 18 residues. Trimming removed 7 bases from V and 0 bases from J; junction bases left unmatched: 10. The CDR3 region is CASNLRTGDSSYNSPLHF. The CDR3 coding sequence is TGTGCCAGCAACCTTAGGACAGGGGACAGCTCCTATAATTCACCCCTCCACTTT.

V is TRBV5-6 and J is TRBJ1-5, with 7 bases fitting TRBD1. V lost 2 bases to trimming and J lost 3 bases; unmatched junction nucleotides: 5. The CDR3 spans 15 residues. In germline, CDR1 is SGHDT, CDR2 YYEEEE. CDR3 coding DNA: TGTGCCAGCAGCTTCAGGACAGGTCCCAATCAGCCCCAGCATTTT. This encodes CASSFRTGPNQPQHF. Drawing the rest from reference TRBV5-6 and TRBJ1-5, the complete variable domain is DAGVTQSPTHLIKTRGQQVTLRCSPKSGHDTVSWYQQALGQGPQFIFQYYEEEERQRGNFPDRFSGHQFPNYSSELNVNALLLGDSALYLCASSFRTGPNQPQHFGDGTRLSIL.

V is TRBV6-6 and J is TRBJ2-5; D is uncertain. Germline V gives CDR1 MNHNY, CDR2 SVGAGI (reference sequence). The CDR3 runs to 11 residues. Trimming stripped 4 bases from V and 5 bases from J, with 5 bases between. CDR3: CASSSRETQYF. The CDR3 DNA reads TGTGCCAGCAGTTCCCGGGAGACCCAGTACTTC.

V usage is TRBV7-2 and J usage is TRBJ1-1; D might be TRBD1 (6 bases). The CDR3 covers 15 residues. The germline gives CDR1 SGHTA, CDR2 FQGNSA. The V end lost 5 bases, the J end lost 8 bases, and 21 bases lay between the germline ends. CDR3 protein: CASSLPAGETKEAFF. The CDR3 coding sequence is TGTGCCAGCAGCCTACCAGCAGGGGAAACGAAGGAAGCTTTCTTT.

The genes are TRBV7-2 and TRBJ2-1, with D possibly TRBD2 on 7 matching bases. The germline gives CDR1 SGHTA, CDR2 FQGNSA. CDR3 length: 15 amino acids. V was pared by 5 bases and J by 4 bases, with 15 bases between. CDR3 sequence (DNA): TGTGCCAGCAGCCTGAAGGGGGGGCGATACAATGAGCAGTTCTTC. This gives the protein CASSLKGGRYNEQFF.

The CDR3 bases are TGTGCCAGCAGCCAAAGACCCGGACTGACTAGCGGGGACCAAGAGACCCAGTACTTC. The encoded protein is CASSQRPGLTSGDQETQYF. The J gene is TRBJ2-5, the V gene TRBV14; TRBD2 matches at 11 bases. V dropped 2 bases and J dropped 0; count of bases not matched to a gene: 11. The germline V gene encodes CDR1 SGHDN and CDR2 FVKESK. This CDR3 has 19 amino acids.

The chain links TRBV27 to TRBJ1-5; D perhaps matches TRBD1 (6 bases). V shed 5 bases and J shed 2 bases, with 13 bases lying between them. This CDR3 is 15 amino acids long. Germline CDR1 reads MNHEY; CDR2 reads SMNVEV (reference sequence). This chain's CDR3 is CASSQKGGCNQPQHF. The CDR3 nucleotides read TGTGCCAGCAGTCAAAAGGGGGGCTGCAATCAGCCCCAGCATTTT.

J is TRBJ2-7 and V is TRBV14; D remains unclear. Trimming took 2 bases from V and 4 from J, leaving 15 bases between them. The CDR3 has 15 amino acids. Germline CDR1 is SGHDN and CDR2 is FVKESK. CDR3 sequence: CASSQRTPGHYEQYF. Written as DNA, the CDR3 is TGTGCCAGCAGCCAAAGAACACCGGGCCATTACGAGCAGTACTTC. Full variable domain (missing parts from reference TRBV14 and TRBJ2-7): EAGVTQFPSHSVIEKGQTVTLRCDPISGHDNLYWYRRVMGKEIKFLLHFVKESKQDESGMPNNRFLAERTGGTYSTLKVQPAELEDSGVYFCASSQRTPGHYEQYFGPGTRLTVT.

The rearrangement joins TRBV7-9 to TRBJ2-1, with 8 bases identical to TRBD2. CDR3 length: 17 residues. Trimming at V came to 2 bases and at J to 0 bases, leaving 6 bases not matched to a gene. Germline values: CDR1 SEHNR, CDR2 FQNEAQ (reference sequence). The CDR3 protein is CASSLRGGGPSYNEQFF. The CDR3 DNA sequence: TGTGCCAGCAGCTTACGGGGCGGGGGGCCCTCCTACAATGAGCAGTTCTTC.